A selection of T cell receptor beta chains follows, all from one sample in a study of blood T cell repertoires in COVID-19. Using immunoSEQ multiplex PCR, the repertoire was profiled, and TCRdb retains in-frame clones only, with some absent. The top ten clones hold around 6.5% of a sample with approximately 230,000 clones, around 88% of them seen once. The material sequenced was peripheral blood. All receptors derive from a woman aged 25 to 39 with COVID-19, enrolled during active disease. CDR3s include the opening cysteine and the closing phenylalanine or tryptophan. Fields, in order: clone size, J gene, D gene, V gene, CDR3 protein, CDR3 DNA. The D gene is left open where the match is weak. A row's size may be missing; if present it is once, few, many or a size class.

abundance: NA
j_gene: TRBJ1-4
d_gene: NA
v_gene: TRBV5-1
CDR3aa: CASSLRDRRTNEKLFF
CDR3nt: TGCGCCAGCAGCTTGCGGGATCGGCGGACTAATGAAAAACTGTTTTTT

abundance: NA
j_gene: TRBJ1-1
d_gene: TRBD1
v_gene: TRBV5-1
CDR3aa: CASSLGGQGKRNTEAFF
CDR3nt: TGCGCCAGCAGCTTGGGGGGACAGGGTAAAAGGAACACTGAAGCTTTCTTT

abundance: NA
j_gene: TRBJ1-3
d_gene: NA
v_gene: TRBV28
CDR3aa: CASIPPGSGNTIYF
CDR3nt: TGTGCCAGCATCCCCCCCGGCTCTGGAAACACCATATATTTT

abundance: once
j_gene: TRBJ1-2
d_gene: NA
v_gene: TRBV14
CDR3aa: CASSQDVGRGYTF
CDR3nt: TGTGCCAGCAGCCAAGATGTGGGCAGGGGCTACACCTTC

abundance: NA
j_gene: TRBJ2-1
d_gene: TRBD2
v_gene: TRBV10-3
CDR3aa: CAISEGLAGYNEQFF
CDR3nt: TGTGCCATCAGTGAAGGTCTAGCGGGGTACAATGAGCAGTTCTTC

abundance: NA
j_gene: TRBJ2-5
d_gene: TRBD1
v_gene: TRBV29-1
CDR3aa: CSVQGQGSWQETQYF
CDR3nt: TGCAGCGTCCAAGGACAGGGTAGTTGGCAAGAGACCCAGTACTTC

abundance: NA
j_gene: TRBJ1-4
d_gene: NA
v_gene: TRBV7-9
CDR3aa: CASSLAQGSNEKLFF
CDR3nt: TGTGCCAGCAGCTTAGCGCAGGGTTCTAATGAAAAACTGTTTTTT

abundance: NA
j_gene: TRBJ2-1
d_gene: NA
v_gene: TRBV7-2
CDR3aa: CASSSTGNSYNEQFF
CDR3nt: TGTGCCAGCAGCTCCACAGGGAACTCCTACAATGAGCAGTTCTTC

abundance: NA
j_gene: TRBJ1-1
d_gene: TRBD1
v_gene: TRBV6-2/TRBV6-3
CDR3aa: CASSPWRHRGGEAFF
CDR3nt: TGTGCCAGCAGTCCATGGCGTCACAGGGGTGGGGAAGCTTTCTTT

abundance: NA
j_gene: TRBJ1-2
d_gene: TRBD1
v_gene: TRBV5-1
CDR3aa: CASSLDRGAGGYTF
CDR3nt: TGCGCCAGCAGCTTGGACAGGGGTGCTGGTGGCTACACCTTC

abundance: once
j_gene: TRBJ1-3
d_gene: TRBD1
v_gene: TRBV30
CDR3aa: CAWSRGSGNTIYF
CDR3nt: TGTGCCTGGTCCAGGGGGTCTGGAAACACCATATATTTT

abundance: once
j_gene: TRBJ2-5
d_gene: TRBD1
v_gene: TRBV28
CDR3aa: CASSPNRGRPQETQYF
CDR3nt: TGTGCCAGCAGTCCCAACAGGGGACGTCCTCAAGAGACCCAGTACTTC

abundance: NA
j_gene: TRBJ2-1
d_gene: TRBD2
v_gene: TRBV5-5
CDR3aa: CASSFLLGGWSYNEQFF
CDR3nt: TGTGCCAGCAGCTTCCTCCTGGGGGGGTGGTCCTACAATGAGCAGTTCTTC

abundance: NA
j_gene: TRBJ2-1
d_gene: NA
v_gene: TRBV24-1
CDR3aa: CATSYQGGTYNEQFF
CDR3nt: TGTGCCACCAGTTACCAGGGGGGAACCTACAATGAGCAGTTCTTC

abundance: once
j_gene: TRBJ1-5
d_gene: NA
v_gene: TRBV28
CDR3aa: CASTNHRGNGNQPQHF
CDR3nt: TGTGCCAGCACCAATCACCGGGGGAATGGCAATCAGCCCCAGCATTTT

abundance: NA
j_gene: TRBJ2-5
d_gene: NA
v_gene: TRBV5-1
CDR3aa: CASTPGGGETQYF
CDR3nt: TGCGCCAGCACCCCGGGTGGGGGGGAGACCCAGTACTTC

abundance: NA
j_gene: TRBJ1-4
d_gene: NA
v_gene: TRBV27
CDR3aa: CASSLGWAATNEKLFF
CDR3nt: TGTGCCAGCAGTTTAGGATGGGCTGCAACTAATGAAAAACTGTTTTTT

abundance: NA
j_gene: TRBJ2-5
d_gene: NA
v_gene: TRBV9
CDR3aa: CASSAGQEGETQYF
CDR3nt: TGTGCCAGCAGCGCAGGACAGGAGGGAGAGACCCAGTACTTC

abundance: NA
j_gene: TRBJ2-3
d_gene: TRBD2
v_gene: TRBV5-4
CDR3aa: CASSFGLAGPDTQYF
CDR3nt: TGTGCCAGCAGCTTTGGACTAGCGGGACCAGATACGCAGTATTTT

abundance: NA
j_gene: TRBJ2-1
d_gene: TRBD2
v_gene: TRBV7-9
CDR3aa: CASSLEVAGGSNEQFF
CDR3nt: TGTGCCAGCAGCTTAGAAGTAGCGGGGGGTTCCAATGAGCAGTTCTTC

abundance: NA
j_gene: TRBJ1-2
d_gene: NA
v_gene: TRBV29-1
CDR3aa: CSVERPGVPYGYTF
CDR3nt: TGCAGCGTTGAGAGACCAGGGGTCCCCTATGGCTACACCTTC

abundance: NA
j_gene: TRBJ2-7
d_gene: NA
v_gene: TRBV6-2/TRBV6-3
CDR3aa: CASSQTDYLYEQYF
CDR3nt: TGTGCCAGCAGCCAAACGGACTACCTCTACGAGCAGTACTTC

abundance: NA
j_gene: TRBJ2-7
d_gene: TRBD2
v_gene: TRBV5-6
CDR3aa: CASSWRRGANTYYEQYF
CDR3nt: TGTGCCAGCAGCTGGAGGCGGGGGGCAAACACTTACTACGAGCAGTACTTC

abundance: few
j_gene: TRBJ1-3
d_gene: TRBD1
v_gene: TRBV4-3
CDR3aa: CASSPRTGANTIYF
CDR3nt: TGCGCCAGCAGCCCGCGGACAGGGGCAAACACCATATATTTT

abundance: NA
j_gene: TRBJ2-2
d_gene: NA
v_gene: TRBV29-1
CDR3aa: CSVTRTDTGELFF
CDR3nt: TGCAGCGTTACCCGGACAGACACCGGGGAGCTGTTTTTT

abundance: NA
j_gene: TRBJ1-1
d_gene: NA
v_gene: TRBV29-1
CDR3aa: CSVEDPQGLMNTEAFF
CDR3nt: TGCAGCGTTGAAGATCCGCAGGGCTTAATGAACACTGAAGCTTTCTTT

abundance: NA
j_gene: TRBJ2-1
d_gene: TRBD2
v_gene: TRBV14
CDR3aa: CASSQGTSGSYEQFF
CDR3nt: TGTGCCAGCAGCCAAGGGACTAGCGGGAGCTATGAGCAGTTCTTC

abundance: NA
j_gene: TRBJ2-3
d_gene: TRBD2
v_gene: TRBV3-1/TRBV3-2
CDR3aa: CASSQTSGGASDTQYF
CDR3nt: TGTGCCAGCAGCCAGACTAGCGGGGGGGCCTCAGATACGCAGTATTTT

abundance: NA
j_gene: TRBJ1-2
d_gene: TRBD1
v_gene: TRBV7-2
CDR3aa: CASRRPRDSYGYTF
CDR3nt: TGTGCCAGCAGACGTCCACGGGACAGCTATGGCTACACCTTC

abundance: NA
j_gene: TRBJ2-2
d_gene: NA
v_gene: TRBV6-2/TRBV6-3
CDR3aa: CASSRQQVSEELFF
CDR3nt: TGTGCCAGCAGTAGACAACAGGTGTCGGAGGAGCTGTTTTTT